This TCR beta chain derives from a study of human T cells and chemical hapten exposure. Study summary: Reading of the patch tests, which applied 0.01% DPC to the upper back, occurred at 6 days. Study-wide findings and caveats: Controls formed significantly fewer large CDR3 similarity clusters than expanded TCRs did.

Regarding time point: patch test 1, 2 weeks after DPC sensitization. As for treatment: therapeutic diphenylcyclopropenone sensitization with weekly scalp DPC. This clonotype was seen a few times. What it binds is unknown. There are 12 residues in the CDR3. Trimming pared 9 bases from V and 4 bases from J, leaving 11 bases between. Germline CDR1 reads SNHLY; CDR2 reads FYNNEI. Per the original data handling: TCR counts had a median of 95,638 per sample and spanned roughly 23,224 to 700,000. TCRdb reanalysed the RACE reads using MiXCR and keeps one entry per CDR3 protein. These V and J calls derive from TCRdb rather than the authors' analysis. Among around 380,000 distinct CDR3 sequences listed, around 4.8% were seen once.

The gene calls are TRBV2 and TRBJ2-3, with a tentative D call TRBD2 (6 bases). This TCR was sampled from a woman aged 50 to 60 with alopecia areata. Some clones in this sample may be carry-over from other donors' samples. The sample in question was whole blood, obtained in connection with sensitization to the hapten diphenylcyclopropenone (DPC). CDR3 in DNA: TGTGCCAGGGGGACTCTTGCAGATACGCAGTATTTT. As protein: CARGTLADTQYF.